The rows below give T cell receptor beta chains drawn from one sample of a study of T cells in Graves' hyperthyroidism and ophthalmopathy. TCRdb redid the calling of the multiplex PCR reads with MiXCR, one entry per CDR3 protein. Among around 420,000 distinct CDR3 sequences listed, approximately 15% were seen once. The sample consisted of blood. Receptors were obtained from a woman under 30 with Graves' hyperthyroidism. Each CDR3 is given without its conserved first and last residue. The order of the fields is CDR3 protein, V gene, J gene, D gene. The D gene is left open where the match is weak.

CDR3aa: ASSQTEAVYRGYT; v_gene: TRBV3-1; j_gene: TRBJ1-2; d_gene: .
CDR3aa: SARDIVAGENEQF; v_gene: TRBV20-1; j_gene: TRBJ2-1; d_gene: TRBD2
CDR3aa: ASSIVGGFTGELY; v_gene: TRBV19; j_gene: TRBJ2-2; d_gene: TRBD1
CDR3aa: SVAGTGNYGYT; v_gene: TRBV29-1; j_gene: TRBJ1-2; d_gene: TRBD1
CDR3aa: ASRGTSGRGNTGELF; v_gene: TRBV6-2/TRBV6-3; j_gene: TRBJ2-2; d_gene: TRBD2
CDR3aa: ASSIRPGDTQY; v_gene: TRBV19; j_gene: TRBJ2-3; d_gene: .
CDR3aa: ASSLDRVGSKLVEAF; v_gene: TRBV5-1; j_gene: TRBJ1-1; d_gene: .
CDR3aa: ASSPESNQPQH; v_gene: TRBV28; j_gene: TRBJ1-5; d_gene: .
CDR3aa: ASGKGGLAGEQF; v_gene: TRBV9; j_gene: TRBJ2-1; d_gene: TRBD2
CDR3aa: ASTVKMGQYEQY; v_gene: TRBV11-2; j_gene: TRBJ2-7; d_gene: TRBD1
CDR3aa: ASGGVASFSADTGELF; v_gene: TRBV9; j_gene: TRBJ2-2; d_gene: TRBD2
CDR3aa: ASFSGHDYEQY; v_gene: TRBV28; j_gene: TRBJ2-7; d_gene: .
CDR3aa: SAREARGSYEQY; v_gene: TRBV20-1; j_gene: TRBJ2-7; d_gene: .
CDR3aa: SVEAREGGYEQY; v_gene: TRBV29-1; j_gene: TRBJ2-7; d_gene: TRBD2
CDR3aa: ASRPSLADNEQF; v_gene: TRBV7-9; j_gene: TRBJ2-1; d_gene: TRBD2
CDR3aa: ASSRDRGFSEQY; v_gene: TRBV12-3/TRBV12-4; j_gene: TRBJ2-7; d_gene: TRBD1
CDR3aa: ASRSSRGNTEAF; v_gene: TRBV2; j_gene: TRBJ1-1; d_gene: .
CDR3aa: ASSSLGRDKQHTQY; v_gene: TRBV7-2; j_gene: TRBJ2-3; d_gene: .
CDR3aa: ASSPFGGDFTEAF; v_gene: TRBV28; j_gene: TRBJ1-1; d_gene: .
CDR3aa: ASSETRDGELF; v_gene: TRBV7-9; j_gene: TRBJ2-2; d_gene: .
CDR3aa: ASSARQGQETQY; v_gene: TRBV7-9; j_gene: TRBJ2-5; d_gene: TRBD1
CDR3aa: ASSTKTEAF; v_gene: TRBV5-1; j_gene: TRBJ1-1; d_gene: .
CDR3aa: ASSQQDNEQF; v_gene: TRBV7-9; j_gene: TRBJ2-1; d_gene: .
CDR3aa: ASSRGRAEAF; v_gene: TRBV2; j_gene: TRBJ1-1; d_gene: .
CDR3aa: ASSYSGQTNTEAF; v_gene: TRBV6-6; j_gene: TRBJ1-1; d_gene: .
CDR3aa: SASDRLGPQPQH; v_gene: TRBV20-1; j_gene: TRBJ1-5; d_gene: .
CDR3aa: ASSSAGTSEAPLH; v_gene: TRBV6-1; j_gene: TRBJ1-6; d_gene: .
CDR3aa: SVEDLAGTNYGYT; v_gene: TRBV29-1; j_gene: TRBJ1-2; d_gene: .
CDR3aa: ATSDWGDEQY; v_gene: TRBV24-1; j_gene: TRBJ2-7; d_gene: .
CDR3aa: ASSGTGVTTNEKLF; v_gene: TRBV5-1; j_gene: TRBJ1-4; d_gene: TRBD1
CDR3aa: AWSGAGLVGYT; v_gene: TRBV30; j_gene: TRBJ1-2; d_gene: .
CDR3aa: ASSLVGGLYEQY; v_gene: TRBV28; j_gene: TRBJ2-7; d_gene: .
CDR3aa: ASSLQVAADLKETQY; v_gene: TRBV7-9; j_gene: TRBJ2-5; d_gene: .